This T cell receptor beta chain was identified during a study of shared clonotypes between healthy human individuals. At the level of the study: Contributing individuals were two females and three males aged 18 to 49. Points from the study as a whole: Approximately 4.6% of naive CD4 clonotypes were common to a few donors. Incompleteness in sorted-subset sequencing, despite large depth, was shown by rarefaction.

CDR1 is SGDLS and CDR2 is YYNGEE in the germline V gene. With V trimmed by 0 bases and J by 4 bases, 0 bases remained unmatched. This CDR3 contains 14 residues. There were no recent acute infections or vaccinations among the donors, who were healthy HIV-negative adults. The protocol was immunoSEQ multiplex PCR, while the TCRdb copy is restricted to in-frame clones and leaves out a portion. Among 2,500,000 or so clones listed, 80% to 95% were seen once. Comment on this clone: Its antigen is not known. In the same sample, other DNA sequences code for this CDR3.

The chain couples TRBV9 to TRBJ2-7; 11 bases map to TRBD1. Sample: naive CD4+ T cells from PBMCs. Subset denoted: CD45RA+ positively selected. The receptor was isolated from a man between 18 and 35 years old in good health. Some clones in this sample may be carry-over from other donors' samples. CDR3 residues: CASSVGDRGYEQYF. CDR3 bases: TGTGCCAGCAGCGTAGGGGACAGGGGGTACGAGCAGTACTTC.